These 10 T cell receptor beta chains were all obtained from the same sample, sequenced in a study of early T cells in non-severe SARS-CoV-2 infection. TCRdb re-called the 5' RACE reads through MiXCR, storing one row per CDR3 protein. The table includes more than 80,000 distinct CDR3 sequences, approximately 14% detected once. The sequenced material came from whole blood. All receptors come from an adult who was a healthcare worker with PCR-confirmed SARS-CoV-2 infection or an uninfected control (not recorded which).

Details on this clonotype: Germline is not matched at one junction end, which may reflect a read error. The chain employs TRBV30 and TRBJ1-4, with D possibly TRBD1 on 5 matching bases. The CDR3 consists of 14 residues. Germline V gene lookup returns CDR1 GTSNPN and CDR2 SVGIG (reference sequence). Here the CDR3 reads CAWRPGLQWEKLIF. Written as DNA, the CDR3 is TGTGCCTGGAGGCCGGGACTCCAGTGGGAAAAACTGATTTTT.

In its sample, this clonotype was seen a few times. The chain carries TRBV7-3 and TRBJ1-1, with TRBD1 matching over 7 bases. The CDR3 sequence is 14 residues long. Germline-derived CDR1 and CDR2 are SGHTA and FQGTGA. Germline trimming cut 5 bases from V and 3 bases from J; bases unmatched to any gene: 6. The CDR3 loop is CASSPRQGDTEAFF. In DNA form, the CDR3 reads TGTGCCAGCAGCCCACGGCAGGGGGACACTGAAGCTTTCTTT.

The sample holds a few counts of this clonotype. The chain links TRBV5-8 to TRBJ2-5, with D perhaps being TRBD1 or TRBD2 (5 bases each). From germline, CDR1 is SGHTS and CDR2 YDEGEE. This CDR3 spans 15 amino acids. Trimming stripped 3 bases from V and 5 bases from J, with 17 bases between. The CDR3 sequence is CASSSGRGKVETQYF. The CDR3 DNA is TGTGCCAGCAGCTCGGGTCGGGGCAAAGTGGAGACCCAGTACTTC.

This clonotype was seen only a few times. The gene calls are TRBV21-1 and TRBJ2-5; the D call TRBD2 from the table was never checked on the DNA. TRBV21-1 is termed a pseudogene. The CDR3 covers 19 residues. The CDR3 is CASSKAESGPRGSGKTQYF. CDR3 sequence (DNA): TGTGCCAGCAGCAAAGCTGAGTCAGGGCCTAGGGGGAGCGGTAAGACCCAGTACTTC.

This clonotype has a count of ten or more. The chain joins TRBV10-3 to TRBJ2-6; the D is unclear. With 8 bases removed from V and 2 bases from J, the gap between germline ends came to 28 bases. From germline, CDR1 is ENHRY and CDR2 SYGVKD. This CDR3 is built from 20 residues. As DNA, the CDR3 is TGTGCCATCGCAGAGTCGGGTTCGAGGCCTTATCGACCTGGGGCCAACGTCCTGACTTTC. It translates to CAIAESGSRPYRPGANVLTF.

A few counts support this clonotype. V and J are TRBV19 and TRBJ1-1; D call uncertain. In germline, CDR1 is LNHDA, CDR2 SQIVND (reference sequence). Deletions cut 3 bases from V and 1 base from J, with 6 bases between. The CDR3 runs 13 residues. CDR3 in DNA: TGTGCCAGTAGTATCCGAGGGAACACTGAAGCTTTCTTT. As protein: CASSIRGNTEAFF.

This clonotype was found a few times. The V gene is TRBV5-6, the J gene TRBJ2-3; D ambiguous. CDR1 and CDR2 from the germline V gene are SGHDT and YYEEEE. The CDR3 has 17 residues. V lost 2 bases, J lost 1 base, and 17 bases lay in between. This CDR3 is CASSFKGRPFRTDTQYF. DNA for the CDR3: TGTGCCAGCAGCTTCAAAGGACGCCCCTTCCGCACAGATACGCAGTATTTT.

This clonotype was counted only a few times. The chain joins TRBV15 to TRBJ1-1; D not certain. Germline V gives CDR1 LNHNV, CDR2 YYDKDF (reference sequence). V lost 3 bases to trimming and J lost 2 bases, with 10 bases between them. The CDR3 spans 14 residues. The CDR3 DNA follows: TGTGCCACCAGCAGGTTTCTGAAAAACACTGAAGCTTTCTTT. This sequence encodes CATSRFLKNTEAFF.

The rearrangement uses TRBV11-2 and TRBJ1-6, with a weak D call TRBD1 (5 bases). Deletions cut 7 bases from V and 6 bases from J, with 13 bases between. Germline V CDR1 and CDR2: SGHAT, FQNNGV. This CDR3 has 14 residues. The CDR3 protein is CASTLGGVNSPLHF. The DNA of the CDR3 is TGTGCCAGCACCCTGGGGGGGGTTAATTCACCCCTCCACTTT.

There are many counts of this clonotype. A much larger clone sits a single nucleotide away, making a read error possible. This chain's CDR3 is CASSLETATYNSPLHF. CDR3 sequence (DNA): TGTGCCAGCAGCCTGGAGACAGCGACCTATAATTCACCCCTCCACTTT. The chain joins TRBV7-9 to TRBJ1-6, with D tentatively TRBD1 (5 bases). The V end lost 5 bases, the J end lost 2 bases, and 13 bases lay between the germline ends. The CDR3 runs to 16 residues. CDR1 is SEHNR, CDR2 FQNEAQ, per germline (reference sequence). The full variable domain, in which reference TRBV7-9 and TRBJ1-6 provide the parts outside the CDR3, is DTGVSQNPRHKITKRGQNVTFRCDPISEHNRLYWYRQTLGQGPEFLTYFQNEAQLEKSRLLSDRFSAERPKGSFSTLEIQRTEQGDSAMYLCASSLETATYNSPLHFGNGTRLTVT.